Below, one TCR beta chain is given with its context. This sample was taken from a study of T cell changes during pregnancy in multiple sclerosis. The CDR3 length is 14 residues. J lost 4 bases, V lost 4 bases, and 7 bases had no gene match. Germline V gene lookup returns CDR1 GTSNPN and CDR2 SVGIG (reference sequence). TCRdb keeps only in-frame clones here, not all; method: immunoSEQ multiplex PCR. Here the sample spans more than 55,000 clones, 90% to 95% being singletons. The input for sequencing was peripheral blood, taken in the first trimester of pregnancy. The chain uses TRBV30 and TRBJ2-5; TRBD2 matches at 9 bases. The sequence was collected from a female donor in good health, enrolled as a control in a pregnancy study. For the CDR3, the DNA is TGTGCCTGGAAAGGGACTAGCCTTGCAGAGACCCAGTACTTC. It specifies CAWKGTSLAETQYF.